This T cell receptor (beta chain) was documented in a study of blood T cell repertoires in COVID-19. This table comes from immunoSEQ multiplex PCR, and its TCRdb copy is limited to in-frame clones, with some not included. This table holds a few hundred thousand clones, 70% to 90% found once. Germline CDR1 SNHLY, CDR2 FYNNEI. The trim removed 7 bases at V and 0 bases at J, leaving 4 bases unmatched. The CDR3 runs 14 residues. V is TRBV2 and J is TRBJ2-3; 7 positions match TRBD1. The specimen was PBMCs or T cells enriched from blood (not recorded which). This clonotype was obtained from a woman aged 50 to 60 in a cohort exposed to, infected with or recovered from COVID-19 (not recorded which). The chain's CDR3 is CASKGGKSTDTQYF. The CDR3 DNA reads TGTGCCAGCAAAGGGGGCAAGAGCACAGATACGCAGTATTTT.